This note documents a single TCR beta chain sequence. Germline CDR1 is SEHNR and CDR2 is FQNEAQ (reference sequence). CDR3 length: 16 residues. Trimming took 2 bases from V and 9 from J, leaving 20 bases between them. The sample originates from a study of T cells after somatic rescue of genetic block. Libraries were prepared by immunoSEQ multiplex PCR; TCRdb keeps only in-frame clonotypes and omits some of them. Here the sample spans some 15,000 clones, about three quarters being singletons. Sequencing input: peripheral blood mononuclear cells (PBMCs). The clonotype originates from a man younger than 35. The chain has TRBV7-9 and TRBJ2-1; D uncertain. The CDR3 here is CASSLLAKPPLSEQFF. The CDR3 bases are TGTGCCAGCAGCTTACTGGCGAAGCCTCCTTTAAGTGAGCAGTTCTTC.